Listed here is a single T cell receptor beta chain. The antigen remains unidentified. Collection occurred without any documented infections or immune events in donors. TCRdb's copy holds only in-frame clones and misses some; the assay was immunoSEQ multiplex PCR. This sample has about 85,000 clones, with approximately 90% found just once. These data are taken from a study of identifying expanded T cells in peripheral blood. Study observations and caveats: Across healthy donors, higher total template counts meant significantly greater approximately two-week count variance. Technical replicates showed roughly 1.2 changed clones; approximately 2 weeks roughly 16; four weeks 19.

Germline V gene sequence: CDR1 ENHRY, CDR2 SYGVKD. The CDR3 is made up of 17 amino acids. V lost 3 bases to trimming and J lost 4 bases, with 18 bases between them. The source is a person aged 18 to 75 in good health. The chain combines TRBV10-3 with TRBJ2-2, with D unclear. Sequencing was done on a sample of blood. CDR3 residues: CAISDFRFRVSTGELFF. In nucleotides, the CDR3 is TGTGCCATCAGTGACTTCAGATTTAGGGTTTCCACCGGGGAGCTGTTTTTT.